This is a list of T cell receptor beta chains from one sample in a study of T cells in Graves' hyperthyroidism and ophthalmopathy. TCRdb reprocessed the multiplex PCR reads via MiXCR and lists one record per CDR3 protein. This table has about 700,000 distinct CDR3 sequences, around 15% appearing once. The source material was blood. The receptors were sampled from a woman under 30 with Graves' hyperthyroidism. Each CDR3 is given with its conserved first and last residue. D genes are given only for firm matches. Clone size is not always given. Where it is, it says once, few, many or a class for expanded clones.

j_call: TRBJ1-1
d_call: NA
v_call: TRBV29-1
clone_size: few
cdr3_nt: TGCAGCGTTGCGGCCTACATGAACACTGAAGCTTTCTTT
cdr3_aa: CSVAAYMNTEAFF

j_call: TRBJ2-7
d_call: NA
v_call: TRBV30
clone_size: many
cdr3_nt: TGTGCCTGGAGTCGGGGAACCTCCTACGAGCAGTACTTC
cdr3_aa: CAWSRGTSYEQYF

j_call: TRBJ2-5
d_call: NA
v_call: TRBV7-8
clone_size: many
cdr3_nt: TGTGCCAGCAGCTCGATCGACAGTAAAGAGACCCAGTACTTC
cdr3_aa: CASSSIDSKETQYF

j_call: TRBJ1-1
d_call: NA
v_call: TRBV30
clone_size: many
cdr3_nt: TGTGCCTGGAGTTTCGGAAAAATTGAAGCTTTCTTT
cdr3_aa: CAWSFGKIEAFF

j_call: TRBJ2-1
d_call: TRBD2
v_call: TRBV20-1
clone_size: NA
cdr3_nt: TGCAGTGCTAGTCTAGCGGGAGCTTCCCTGAACTCCTACAATGAGCAGTTCTTC
cdr3_aa: CSASLAGASLNSYNEQFF

j_call: TRBJ1-1
d_call: NA
v_call: TRBV6-2/TRBV6-3
clone_size: many
cdr3_nt: TGTGCCGGCATGGGAGATCTCAAGGAAGCTTTCTTT
cdr3_aa: CAGMGDLKEAFF

j_call: TRBJ2-2
d_call: NA
v_call: TRBV7-9
clone_size: NA
cdr3_nt: TGTGCCAGCAGCTTAAGGGGGGAGCTGTTTTTT
cdr3_aa: CASSLRGELFF

j_call: TRBJ2-5
d_call: NA
v_call: TRBV7-2
clone_size: many
cdr3_nt: TGTGCCAGCAGCTTAGCGAGGACGGGCACCAGGGCGACCCAGTACTTC
cdr3_aa: CASSLARTGTRATQYF

j_call: TRBJ1-6
d_call: NA
v_call: TRBV28
clone_size: many
cdr3_nt: TGTGCCAGCAGTTCTAGGGATTCACCCCTCCACTTT
cdr3_aa: CASSSRDSPLHF

j_call: TRBJ2-1
d_call: NA
v_call: TRBV7-9
clone_size: many
cdr3_nt: TGTGCCAGCAGCTTGATTACGGGAGATAATGAGCAGTTCTTC
cdr3_aa: CASSLITGDNEQFF

j_call: TRBJ2-1
d_call: NA
v_call: TRBV5-1
clone_size: many
cdr3_nt: TGCGCCAGCAGGGGAGACGGATCCTACAATGAGCAGTTCTTC
cdr3_aa: CASRGDGSYNEQFF

j_call: TRBJ2-3
d_call: NA
v_call: TRBV12-3/TRBV12-4
clone_size: NA
cdr3_nt: TGTGCCAGCAGTTTTTTTTCTGGGGGTCACACAGATACGCAGTATTTT
cdr3_aa: CASSFFSGGHTDTQYF

j_call: TRBJ2-7
d_call: NA
v_call: TRBV4-1
clone_size: NA
cdr3_nt: TGCGCCAGCAGCTCTGTTAGAAGGGGCTTGAACGAGCAGTACTTC
cdr3_aa: CASSSVRRGLNEQYF

j_call: TRBJ2-6
d_call: TRBD2
v_call: TRBV5-1
clone_size: NA
cdr3_nt: TGCGCCAGCAAGCCCGCGGGGGGGACCGGGGCCAACGTCCTGACTTTC
cdr3_aa: CASKPAGGTGANVLTF

j_call: TRBJ1-4
d_call: NA
v_call: TRBV24-1
clone_size: many
cdr3_nt: TGTGCCACCAGTGATCCGACAGGTGGAAATGAAAAACTGTTTTTT
cdr3_aa: CATSDPTGGNEKLFF

j_call: TRBJ2-7
d_call: NA
v_call: TRBV7-9
clone_size: NA
cdr3_nt: TGTGCCAGCACCCCAAGCGAGGGCACCTACGAGCAGTACTTC
cdr3_aa: CASTPSEGTYEQYF